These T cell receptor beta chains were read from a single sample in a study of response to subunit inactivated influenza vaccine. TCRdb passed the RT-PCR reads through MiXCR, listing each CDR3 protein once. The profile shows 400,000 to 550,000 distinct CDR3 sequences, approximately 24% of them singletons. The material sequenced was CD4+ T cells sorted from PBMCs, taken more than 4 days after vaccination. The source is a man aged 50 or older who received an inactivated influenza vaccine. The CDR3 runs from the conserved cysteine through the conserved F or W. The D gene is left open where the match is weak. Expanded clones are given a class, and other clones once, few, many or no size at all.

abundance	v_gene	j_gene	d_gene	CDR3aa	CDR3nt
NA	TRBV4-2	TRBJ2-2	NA	CASSQVALNTGELFF	TGTGCCAGCAGCCAAGTTGCGTTGAACACCGGGGAGCTGTTTTTT
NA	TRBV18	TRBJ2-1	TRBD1	CASSRAGTGELNEQFF	TGTGCCAGCTCACGCGCCGGGACAGGGGAACTTAATGAGCAGTTCTTC
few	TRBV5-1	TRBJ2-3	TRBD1	CASNRDSSIATDTQYF	TGCGCCAGCAACCGGGACAGTAGCATTGCCACAGATACGCAGTATTTT
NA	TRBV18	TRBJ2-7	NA	CASSPQSGTVRAQYF	TGTGCCAGCTCACCACAATCAGGGACCGTTCGCGCGCAGTACTTC
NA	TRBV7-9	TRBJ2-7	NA	CASSLGTAGWSYEQYF	TGTGCCAGCAGCTTAGGGACAGCGGGGTGGTCCTACGAGCAGTACTTC
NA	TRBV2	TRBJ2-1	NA	CASSGAPLLGEQFF	TGTGCCAGCAGTGGCGCCCCCCTGCTTGGTGAGCAGTTCTTC
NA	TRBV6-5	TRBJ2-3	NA	CASSYVGTDTQYF	TGTGCCAGCAGTTACGTGGGAACAGATACGCAGTATTTT
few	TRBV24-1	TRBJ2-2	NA	CATSGATGIKPAGELFF	TGTGCCACCAGTGGTGCTACCGGGATCAAACCCGCCGGGGAGCTGTTTTTT
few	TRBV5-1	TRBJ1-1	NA	CASSEGPMNTEAFF	TGCGCCAGCAGCGAGGGACCGATGAACACTGAAGCTTTCTTT
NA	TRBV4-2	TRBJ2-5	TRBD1	CASSQETGSGQETQYF	TGTGCCAGCAGCCAGGAGACAGGGAGCGGCCAAGAGACCCAGTACTTC
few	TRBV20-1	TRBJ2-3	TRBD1	CSAPRQGGVDTQYF	TGCAGTGCTCCCCGACAGGGTGGTGTAGATACGCAGTATTTT
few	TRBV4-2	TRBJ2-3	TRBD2	CASSQGLADLGTQYF	TGTGCCAGCAGCCAGGGACTAGCGGACCTTGGCACGCAGTATTTT
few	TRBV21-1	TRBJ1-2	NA	CASSNWTGGNYGYTF	TGTGCCAGCAGCAACTGGACAGGGGGCAACTATGGCTACACCTTC
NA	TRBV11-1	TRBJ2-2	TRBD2	CASSRAGLSGGRSGELFF	TGTGCCAGCAGCAGAGCCGGGTTGAGCGGGGGAAGAAGCGGGGAGCTGTTTTTT